The clone carrying this T cell receptor beta chain has more than one count but fewer than ten. The antigen is undetermined. A much larger clonotype is one base distant, so this may be a read error. This sample stems from a study of beta chain features in type 1 diabetes. Overall study results and limits: The similarity of naive, central memory and Treg TCRB repertoires appeared greater among patients than among healthy donors. Insertions were fewer and deletions more numerous at VDJ junctions in type 1 diabetes patients. High TCR expression in some cells could lead to their over-representation in cDNA sequencing.

Investigators reverse transcribed all isolated RNA, so they sequenced expressed TCRB transcripts. TCRdb keeps only in-frame clones here, not all; method: immunoSEQ multiplex PCR. The repertoire holds 300,000 to 350,000 clones, with approximately 8.2% as singletons. This CDR3 comprises 13 residues. The V gene lost 2 bases and the J gene lost 1 base, with 5 bases spanning the gap. Germline lookup yields CDR1 SGHVS and CDR2 FNYEAQ. V gene TRBV7-6 combines with J gene TRBJ1-1; D is undetermined. The receptor was derived from a woman aged 18-35 years in good health. The sequencing sample was made of central memory CD4+ T cells from blood. The CDR3 protein is CASSLNRNTEAFF. DNA of the CDR3: TGTGCCAGCAGCTTAAACAGGAACACTGAAGCTTTCTTT.